This T cell receptor (beta chain) was retrieved from a study of molecular identifiers for immune sequencing clone quantification. Turning to this clonotype: Its target is unknown.

Study-level points and caveats: Amid 750,000 to 1,000,000 naive cells, spiked Jurkat TCR RNA from one cell was reportedly still detectable.

TCR libraries were built in bulk with a published protocol and specific TCR primers. From the PCR reads, TCRdb called clonotypes with MiXCR, one entry per CDR3 protein. The sample lists 85,000 to 90,000 distinct CDR3 sequences, roughly 25% occurring once. The sequence was obtained from a human donor in good health. Some libraries in this study had Jurkat cell RNA spiked in. Sample: naive CD8+ T cells from blood, with Jurkat cell RNA spiked in. Subset here: FACS-sorted CD8+CD4-CCR7+CD45RA+ naive T cells.

The CDR3, as DNA: TGTGCCAGCAGTCTGGAGGGTCAAGATGGCTACACCTTC. It encodes CASSLEGQDGYTF. This chain links TRBV12-3 or TRBV12-4 with TRBJ1-2, with no clear D. V dropped 5 bases and J dropped 6 bases, with 13 bases sitting between them. The length of the CDR3 is 13 residues.